What follows is one TCR beta chain and its context. Its matching antigen is unknown. Some clones are missing from TCRdb's copy, which holds only in-frame ones; the method was immunoSEQ multiplex PCR. Here the sample spans around 24,000 clones, 79% being singletons. Systemic immunosuppression or a history of autoimmune disease excluded patients. The CDR3 loop spans 15 amino acids. Germline V lookup: CDR1 SGHRS, CDR2 YFSETQ. V gave up 1 base and J gave up 4 bases, with 12 bases separating them. The data originate from a study of OX40 agonist ivuxolimab in advanced cancers. Study context: Among those treated, three patients had partial responses, one with hepatocellular carcinoma and two with cutaneous melanoma. Findings and caveats of the study: No determination was made of the antigen specificity of the expanded peripheral T cells.

The genes are TRBV5-1 and TRBJ2-1; no firm D call. The receptor was derived from an adult with an advanced solid tumor such as melanoma, head and neck, liver or kidney cancer. The input for sequencing was CD4+ or CD8+ T cells sorted from blood, taken in a trial of the OX40 agonist ivuxolimab. The CDR3: CASSLTASKYNEQFF. CDR3 DNA: TGCGCCAGCAGCTTGACGGCCTCTAAATACAATGAGCAGTTCTTC.